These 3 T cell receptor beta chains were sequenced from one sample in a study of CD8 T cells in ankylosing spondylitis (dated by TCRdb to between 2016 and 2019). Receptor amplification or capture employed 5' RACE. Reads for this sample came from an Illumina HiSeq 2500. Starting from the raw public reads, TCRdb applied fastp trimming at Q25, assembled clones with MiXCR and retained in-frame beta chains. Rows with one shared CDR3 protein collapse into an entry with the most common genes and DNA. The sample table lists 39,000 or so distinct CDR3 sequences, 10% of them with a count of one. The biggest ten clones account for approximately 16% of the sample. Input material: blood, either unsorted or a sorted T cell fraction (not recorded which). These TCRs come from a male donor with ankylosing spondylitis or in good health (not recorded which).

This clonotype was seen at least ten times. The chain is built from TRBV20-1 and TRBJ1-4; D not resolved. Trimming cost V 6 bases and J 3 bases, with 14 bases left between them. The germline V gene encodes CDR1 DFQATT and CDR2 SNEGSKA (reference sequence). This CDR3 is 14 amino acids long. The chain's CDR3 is CSAADWQSNEKLFF. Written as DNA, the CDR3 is TGCAGTGCGGCGGACTGGCAGTCTAATGAAAAACTGTTTTTT.

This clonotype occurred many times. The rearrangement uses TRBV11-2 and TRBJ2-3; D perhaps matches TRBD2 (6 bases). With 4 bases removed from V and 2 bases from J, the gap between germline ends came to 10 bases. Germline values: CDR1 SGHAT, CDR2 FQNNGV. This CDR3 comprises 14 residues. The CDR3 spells CASSSGLNTDTQYF. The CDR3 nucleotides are TGTGCCAGCAGCTCCGGACTAAACACAGATACGCAGTATTTT.

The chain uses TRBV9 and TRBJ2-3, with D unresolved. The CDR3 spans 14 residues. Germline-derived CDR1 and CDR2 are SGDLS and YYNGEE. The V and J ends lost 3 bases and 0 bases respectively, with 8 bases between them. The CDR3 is CASSGADSTDTQYF. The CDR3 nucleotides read TGTGCCAGCAGCGGGGCCGATAGCACAGATACGCAGTATTTT.